The 9 T cell receptor beta chains listed next were all sequenced from one sample in a study of spatial heterogeneity in lung cancer. Time point of the sample: blood at routine non-recurrence follow-up after resection. TCRdb analysed the 5' RACE reads with MiXCR anew, one entry per CDR3 protein. The sample consists of about 120,000 distinct CDR3 sequences, 10% to 13% of them appearing once. Material: PBMCs, obtained at follow-up. Receptor source: a female donor with early-stage non-small cell lung cancer.

This clonotype occurred many times. The chain couples TRBV5-1 to TRBJ2-1; 8 bases match TRBD1. The CDR3 is 15 amino acids. Germline lookup yields CDR1 SGHRS and CDR2 YFSETQ. The J segment lost 8 bases and the V segment lost 4 bases, leaving 11 bases of the junction unmatched. The CDR3, as DNA: TGCGCCAGCAGCCCACAGGGGGGCCTGGGGGATGAGCAGTTCTTC. Translation: CASSPQGGLGDEQFF. Full variable domain (remainder filled in from reference TRBV5-1 and TRBJ2-1): KAGVTQTPRYLIKTRGQQVTLSCSPISGHRSVSWYQQTPGQGLQFLFEYFSETQRNKGNFPGRFSGRQFSNSRSEMNVSTLELGDSALYLCASSPQGGLGDEQFFGPGTRLTVL.

This CDR3 is CSARTLRLAGSYNEQFF. As DNA, the CDR3 is TGCAGTGCTAGAACTCTACGTCTAGCGGGATCCTACAATGAGCAGTTCTTC. This chain joins TRBV20-1 and TRBJ2-1; 9 nucleotides agree with TRBD2. Germline V gene lookup returns CDR1 DFQATT and CDR2 SNEGSKA (reference sequence). With V trimmed by 2 bases and J by 1 base, 9 bases remained unmatched. This CDR3 is built from 17 residues.

This sequence joins TRBV6-2 or TRBV6-3 and TRBJ2-1; the D gene could be TRBD1 or TRBD2 (5 bases each). This CDR3 is 15 amino acids long. The germline CDR1 and CDR2 sequences are MNHEY and SVGEGT. V shed 6 bases and J shed 3 bases, with 15 bases lying between them. The CDR3 loop reads CASSPRDLNYNEQFF. CDR3 coding DNA: TGTGCCAGCAGCCCTCGGGACCTTAACTACAATGAGCAGTTCTTC.

The rearrangement joins TRBV28 to TRBJ1-1; possible D gene TRBD1, 5 bases. The germline V gene encodes CDR1 MDHEN and CDR2 SYDVKM. Trimming cost V 8 bases and J 0 bases, with 16 bases left between them. The length of the CDR3 is 15 residues. The CDR3 sequence: CASLGEQWVNTEAFF. DNA for the CDR3: TGTGCCAGCCTGGGGGAGCAGTGGGTGAACACTGAAGCTTTCTTT.

The chain uses TRBV15 and TRBJ2-3, with D perhaps assigned TRBD1 or TRBD2 (5 bases each). Germline V lookup: CDR1 LNHNV, CDR2 YYDKDF (reference sequence). Trimming shortened V by 1 base and J by 0 bases, and 11 bases separated the two germline ends. CDR3 length: 16 residues. The chain's CDR3 is CATSRGGVASTDTQYF. CDR3 sequence (DNA): TGTGCCACCAGCAGAGGAGGGGTAGCTAGCACAGATACGCAGTATTTT. The whole variable domain, remainder taken from reference TRBV15 and TRBJ2-3, is DAMVIQNPRYQVTQFGKPVTLSCSQTLNHNVMYWYQQKSSQAPKLLFHYYDKDFNNEADTPDNFQSRRPNTSFCFLDIRSPGLGDTAMYLCATSRGGVASTDTQYFGPGTRLTVL.

This clonotype was seen repeatedly, ten times or more. This chain joins TRBV19 and TRBJ2-1, with 7 nucleotides matching TRBD1. V was clipped by 6 bases and J by 7 bases; unmatched bases: 15. This CDR3 has 16 amino acids. Germline loops: CDR1 LNHDA, CDR2 SQIVND (reference sequence). In DNA, the CDR3 is TGTGCCAGTAGGGGGAGAAGTACAGGGGCAGGGAATGAGCAGTTCTTC. Residues: CASRGRSTGAGNEQFF. Together with reference TRBV19 and TRBJ2-1, the CDR3 gives the full variable domain: DGGITQSPKYLFRKEGQNVTLSCEQNLNHDAMYWYRQDPGQGLRLIYYSQIVNDFQKGDIAEGYSVSREKKESFPLTVTSAQKNPTAFYLCASRGRSTGAGNEQFFGPGTRLTVL.

This clonotype turned up a few times. The J gene is TRBJ2-5, the V gene TRBV20-1, with 16 nucleotides matching TRBD2. CDR3 length: 16 amino acids. The trim removed 5 bases at V and 3 bases at J, leaving 6 bases unmatched. Germline values: CDR1 DFQATT, CDR2 SNEGSKA (reference sequence). The CDR3 DNA follows: TGCAGTGCTGCCGGGACTAGCGGGAGGGCCAAAGAGACCCAGTACTTC. It translates to CSAAGTSGRAKETQYF.

The J gene is TRBJ1-1, the V gene TRBV5-6; D unresolved. V was trimmed by 1 base and J by 6 bases, leaving 10 bases between them. Germline lookup yields CDR1 SGHDT and CDR2 YYEEEE. The CDR3 is made up of 13 amino acids. CDR3 bases: TGTGCCAGCAGCTTGCTGGCAATCTCTGAAGCTTTCTTT. Its translation: CASSLLAISEAFF. Full variable domain (outside the CDR3, taken from reference TRBV5-6 and TRBJ1-1): DAGVTQSPTHLIKTRGQQVTLRCSPKSGHDTVSWYQQALGQGPQFIFQYYEEEERQRGNFPDRFSGHQFPNYSSELNVNALLLGDSALYLCASSLLAISEAFFGQGTRLTVV.

This clonotype was detected only a few times. This chain links TRBV27 with TRBJ1-1; 7 positions match TRBD1. The V and J ends lost 6 bases and 1 base, in that order; junction bases with no gene match: 11. Germline CDR1 and CDR2: MNHEY and SMNVEV (reference sequence). The CDR3 runs to 16 residues. In DNA, the CDR3 is TGTGCCAGCAGACTACGCCGGGACAGCCAGAACACTGAAGCTTTCTTT. Translating it yields CASRLRRDSQNTEAFF.